The 7 T cell receptor beta chains below were found in one sample sequenced in a study of blood T cell repertoires in COVID-19. The table came from immunoSEQ multiplex PCR; TCRdb's copy has only in-frame clones and leaves some out. The table shows about 140,000 clones, with nearly 80% occurring only once. Source material: PBMCs or T cells enriched from blood (not recorded which). The origin of the receptors is a woman aged 50 to 60 who had recovered from COVID-19.

The chain uses TRBV19 and TRBJ2-1, with 10 bases lining up with TRBD2. V gave up 5 bases and J gave up 4 bases; unmatched junction bases: 5. Looked up from germline, CDR1 is LNHDA and CDR2 is SQIVND (reference sequence). The CDR3 length is 15 residues. This CDR3 is CASSPRTSGYNEQFF. CDR3 DNA: TGTGCCAGTAGTCCCCGGACTAGCGGTTACAATGAGCAGTTCTTC.

The V and J genes are TRBV19 and TRBJ1-5; D is ambiguous. Trimming removed 3 bases from V and 4 bases from J, with 7 bases in between. This CDR3 has 13 residues. Germline CDR1 reads LNHDA; CDR2 reads SQIVND (reference sequence). CDR3 region: CASSILKNQPQHF. CDR3 nucleotides: TGTGCCAGTAGTATCCTAAAAAATCAGCCCCAGCATTTT.

The V and J genes are TRBV29-1 and TRBJ2-1, with D uncertain. Germline CDR1 SQVTM, CDR2 ANQGSEA. The germline V and J ends were trimmed by 0 bases and 7 bases, with 13 bases remaining between them. CDR3 length: 14 residues. The CDR3 loop reads CSVEDLGIENEQFF. CDR3 nucleotides: TGCAGCGTTGAAGATCTAGGTATTGAGAATGAGCAGTTCTTC.

The rearrangement links TRBV30 to TRBJ1-5; D is unresolved. The CDR3 sequence is 14 residues long. Germline loops: CDR1 GTSNPN, CDR2 SVGIG (reference sequence). Trimming pared 0 bases from V and 2 bases from J, leaving 8 bases between. The CDR3 nucleotides read TGTGCCTGGAGTGTAGGCGGAGGCAATCAGCCCCAGCATTTT. It yields the protein CAWSVGGGNQPQHF.

This chain links TRBV4-2 with TRBJ2-1; possibly TRBD2 for D (5 bases). Germline lookup yields CDR1 LGHNA and CDR2 YNFKEQ. The length of the CDR3 is 15 residues. V lost 0 bases, J lost 5 bases, and 11 bases lay in between. The CDR3 loop is CASSQDEGMHNEQFF. The CDR3 region has the DNA TGTGCCAGCAGCCAAGATGAGGGTATGCACAATGAGCAGTTCTTC.

The V call is TRBV9, the J call TRBJ2-5; the match to TRBD1 covers 8 bases. Trimming removed 4 bases from V and 2 bases from J; junction bases left unmatched: 4. Per germline, CDR1 SGDLS and CDR2 YYNGEE. The CDR3 loop spans 14 amino acids. The CDR3 reads CASSPRQGQETQYF. CDR3 nucleotide sequence: TGTGCCAGCAGCCCCCGACAGGGGCAAGAGACCCAGTACTTC.

CDR3: CASSGSAGQETQYF. The CDR3 DNA is TGTGCCAGCAGCGGCTCGGCGGGCCAAGAGACCCAGTACTTC. The rearrangement joins TRBV6-5 to TRBJ2-5; a weak D match, TRBD2 (5 bases). The CDR3 is 14 residues long. V lost 6 bases and J lost 1, with 12 bases in between. From germline, CDR1 is MNHEY and CDR2 SVGAGI.